The 21 T cell receptor beta chains below were found in one sample sequenced in a study of cytomegalovirus exposure and HLA in healthy donors. PCR was performed using 60 Vbeta and 13 Jbeta primers. Generated by immunoSEQ multiplex PCR, the TCRdb table keeps only in-frame clones and is missing some. The sample records about 110,000 clones, around 79% being singletons. Material for sequencing was PBMCs. The receptors shown here come from a man between 60 and 75 years old in good health and CMV-seronegative.

V gene TRBV7-2 combines with J gene TRBJ2-3; the match to TRBD1 covers 9 bases. The CDR3 is made up of 16 amino acids. CDR1 is SGHTA and CDR2 is FQGNSA in the germline V gene. The trim removed 2 bases at V and 4 bases at J, leaving 7 bases unmatched. CDR3 amino acids: CASSLMGTGLADTQYF. CDR3 nucleotides: TGTGCCAGCAGCTTAATGGGGACAGGGCTCGCAGATACGCAGTATTTT.

The gene calls are TRBV28 and TRBJ1-6; TRBD1 might be the D (6 bases). The CDR3 runs 14 residues. The V end was cut by 8 bases, the J end by 5 bases, with 13 bases between. The germline V gene has CDR1 MDHEN and CDR2 SYDVKM. In DNA, the CDR3 is TGTGCCAGCTTGCCGGGACATAATAATTCACCCCTCCACTTT. Amino acids: CASLPGHNNSPLHF.

The chain combines TRBV2 with TRBJ1-6, with D possibly matching TRBD1 (5 bases). CDR1 is SNHLY and CDR2 is FYNNEI in the germline V gene. The CDR3 has 13 residues. With 7 bases removed from V and 10 bases from J, the gap between germline ends came to 14 bases. This chain's CDR3 is CASTPGGRSPLHF. CDR3 coding DNA: TGTGCCAGCACCCCGGGGGGACGATCACCCCTCCACTTT.

This clone was observed a handful of times. The rearrangement joins TRBV5-1 to TRBJ1-2, with D possibly being TRBD1 (6 bases). The V end lost 1 base, the J end lost 10 bases, and 17 bases lay between the germline ends. CDR1 is SGHRS, CDR2 YFSETQ, per germline. This CDR3 has 14 amino acids. This CDR3 reads CASSLIPEGGIYTF. In DNA, the CDR3 is TGCGCCAGCAGCTTGATACCCGAGGGGGGGATCTACACCTTC.

CDR3 in DNA: TGTGCCAGCAGTTATGTTAGAACAGATACGCAGTATTTT. Its translation is CASSYVRTDTQYF. This rearrangement joins TRBV6-5 to TRBJ2-3; D unclear. V was clipped by 3 bases and J by 3 bases, with 7 bases between them. The CDR3 contains 13 residues. Per germline, CDR1 MNHEY and CDR2 SVGAGI.

V gene TRBV14 combines with J gene TRBJ2-7; D is perhaps TRBD1 (6 bases). Per germline, CDR1 SGHDN and CDR2 FVKESK. This CDR3 region has 15 residues. V shed 3 bases and J shed 0 bases, with 12 bases lying between them. CDR3 coding DNA: TGTGCCAGCAGCCAGTCGGGACAAAGCTCCTACGAGCAGTACGTC. Its protein is CASSQSGQSSYEQYV.

This chain joins TRBV28 and TRBJ1-1, with D perhaps TRBD1 (5 bases). The germline V and J ends were trimmed by 7 bases and 0 bases, with 18 bases remaining between them. The CDR3 runs 16 residues. CDR1 is MDHEN, CDR2 SYDVKM, per germline. Here the CDR3 reads CASTIPGGGLNTEAFF. The CDR3 DNA reads TGTGCCAGCACTATTCCTGGGGGAGGTTTGAACACTGAAGCTTTCTTT.

The rearrangement joins TRBV6-5 to TRBJ1-1, with D hard to call. Germline CDR1 MNHEY, CDR2 SVGAGI. The CDR3 extends over 13 amino acids. V lost 3 bases, J lost 5 bases, and 10 bases lay in between. The CDR3 protein is CASSYGSGTEAFF. The CDR3, as DNA: TGTGCCAGCAGTTATGGGAGCGGGACTGAAGCTTTCTTT.

This chain links TRBV9 with TRBJ2-3; 8 bases are shared with TRBD1. This CDR3 comprises 15 residues. CDR1 and CDR2 from the germline V gene are SGDLS and YYNGEE. V was clipped by 0 bases and J by 2 bases; unmatched bases: 2. The CDR3 nucleotides read TGTGCCAGCAGCGTAGCAGGGGGCAACACAGATACGCAGTATTTT. This sequence encodes CASSVAGGNTDTQYF.

This clone has ten or more counts. The chain joins TRBV9 to TRBJ2-1; no clear D. The CDR3 length is 13 residues. Germline values: CDR1 SGDLS, CDR2 YYNGEE. The V end was cut by 0 bases, the J end by 4 bases, with 5 bases between. The CDR3 sequence is CASSVELYNEQFF. CDR3 bases: TGTGCCAGCAGCGTAGAACTGTACAATGAGCAGTTCTTC.

This clone was counted a few times. This sample includes further DNA sequences coding for the same CDR3. The rearrangement uses TRBV7-2 and TRBJ2-5, with 11 bases fitting TRBD2. This CDR3 is built from 16 residues. Trimming removed 0 bases from V and 5 bases from J; junction bases left unmatched: 5. Germline CDR1 and CDR2: SGHTA and FQGNSA. CDR3 in DNA: TGTGCCAGCAGCTTAGCGCCTAGCGGGGGGCGGGAGACCCAGTACTTC. Amino acids: CASSLAPSGGRETQYF.

This clone was picked up a small number of times. Germline is not matched at one junction end, which may reflect a read error. The genes are TRBV7-9 and TRBJ2-4; a weak D match, TRBD2 (6 bases). There are 14 residues in the CDR3. CDR1 SEHNR and CDR2 FQNEAQ come from the germline V gene (reference sequence). The CDR3 DNA is TGTGCCAGCAGCTTCGGGGGAGCCCAAAACATTCAGTACTTC. The encoded protein is CASSFGGAQNIQYF. The full variable domain, rest sourced from reference TRBV7-9 and TRBJ2-4, is DTGVSQNPRHKITKRGQNVTFRCDPISEHNRLYWYRQTLGQGPEFLTYFQNEAQLEKSRLLSDRFSAERPKGSFSTLEIQRTEQGDSAMYLCASSFGGAQNIQYFGAGTRLSVL.

The chain uses TRBV7-6 and TRBJ1-1; a possible D gene is TRBD1 (6 bases). The V and J ends lost 5 bases and 1 base respectively, with 14 bases between them. The CDR3 sequence is 15 residues long. CDR1 is SGHVS and CDR2 is FNYEAQ in the germline V gene. CDR3 protein: CASSRAGAGNTEAFF. In DNA, the CDR3 is TGTGCCAGCAGCCGCGCAGGGGCGGGGAACACTGAAGCTTTCTTT.

The V and J genes are TRBV30 and TRBJ1-5; a weak D match, TRBD1 (6 bases). The V end was cut by 2 bases, the J end by 4 bases, with 12 bases between. Germline values: CDR1 GTSNPN, CDR2 SVGIG (reference sequence). The CDR3 has 14 residues. CDR3 protein: CAWSLGTLNQPQHF. Here the CDR3 DNA reads TGTGCCTGGAGTCTCGGGACATTGAATCAGCCCCAGCATTTT.

This clone was seen once. This rearrangement joins TRBV2 to TRBJ1-1, with TRBD1 identical over 7 bases. V was pared by 6 bases and J by 4 bases, with 5 bases of the junction left unmatched. Germline CDR1 is SNHLY and CDR2 is FYNNEI. The CDR3 extends over 13 amino acids. CDR3 DNA: TGTGCCAGCAGAGACAGGGAGATCACTGAAGCTTTCTTT. The encoded protein is CASRDREITEAFF.

This clone is a singleton in its sample. DNA for the CDR3: TGTGCCAGCAGCCACGGGGCGGGGGCCAAAGCTTTCTTT. This encodes CASSHGAGAKAFF. J is TRBJ1-1 and V is TRBV7-8; a weak D match, TRBD1 (6 bases). The CDR3 consists of 13 residues. V was pared by 5 bases and J by 9 bases, with 16 bases between. Germline V gene data show CDR1 as SGHVS and CDR2 as FQNEAQ.

The J gene is TRBJ1-5, the V gene TRBV7-2; D is unclear. Between the trimmed V and J ends, which lost 6 bases and 0 bases, there was a span of 21 bases. The CDR3 covers 18 residues. Germline V lookup: CDR1 SGHTA, CDR2 FQGNSA. The DNA of the CDR3 is TGTGCCAGCAGTTCAGTAGGAGGAGGCTTTGGTAGCAATCAGCCCCAGCATTTT. Protein product: CASSSVGGGFGSNQPQHF.

This sequence joins TRBV4-3 and TRBJ2-7; 7 nucleotides line up with TRBD2. The CDR3 extends over 14 amino acids. V lost 4 bases and J lost 3; bases outside the gene matches: 6. Germline-derived CDR1 and CDR2 are LGHNA and YSLEER. CDR3 loop: CASSPFGGDYEQYF. The CDR3 DNA sequence: TGCGCCAGCAGCCCTTTTGGGGGGGACTACGAGCAGTACTTC.

The chain carries TRBV7-2 and TRBJ1-1, with 8 bases lining up with TRBD1. This CDR3 has 16 residues. Germline V gene lookup returns CDR1 SGHTA and CDR2 FQGNSA. The V segment lost 2 bases and the J segment 2 bases; nucleotides outside the gene matches: 7. Here the CDR3 reads CASSLQGALRNTEAFF. CDR3 DNA: TGTGCCAGCAGCTTACAGGGGGCGTTAAGAAACACTGAAGCTTTCTTT. Based on the CDR3 plus reference TRBV7-2 and TRBJ1-1, the full variable domain is GAGVSQSPSNKVTEKGKDVELRCDPISGHTALYWYRQSLGQGLEFLIYFQGNSAPDKSGLPSDRFSAERTGGSVSTLTIQRTQQEDSAVYLCASSLQGALRNTEAFFGQGTRLTVV.

The V gene is TRBV5-4, the J gene TRBJ2-1, with 9 bases matching TRBD2. CDR1 is SGHNT, CDR2 YYREEE, per germline (reference sequence). The CDR3 totals 18 residues. Losses at the gene ends were 5 bases for V and 7 bases for J; bases not matched to a gene: 19. CDR3 coding DNA: TGTGCCAGCAGACCGGGACTAGCCACCCTCAATTTTACGAATGAGCAGTTCTTC. It codes for CASRPGLATLNFTNEQFF.

This clone was counted between two and nine times. The chain is built from TRBV27 and TRBJ1-2; TRBD1 matches at 7 bases. V was pared by 6 bases and J by 1 base, with 2 bases of the junction left unmatched. Germline V gives CDR1 MNHEY, CDR2 SMNVEV (reference sequence). CDR3 length: 13 residues. CDR3 sequence (DNA): TGTGCCAGCAGGTGGGACAGTAACTATGGCTACACCTTC. Its protein product is CASRWDSNYGYTF.